The clone carrying this T cell receptor beta chain has only a few counts. The CDR3 consists of 15 residues. Losses at the gene ends were 6 bases for V and 2 bases for J; bases not matched to a gene: 9. Germline CDR1 is MNHEY and CDR2 is SVGAGI. This sample was taken from a study of blood T cell repertoires in COVID-19. Clones were sequenced by immunoSEQ multiplex PCR, and TCRdb holds only the in-frame ones, with some missing. This table holds some 50,000 clones, more than 80% found once. The chain links TRBV6-5 to TRBJ1-2, with 7 bases matching TRBD1. Sequencing used peripheral blood. This TCR was sampled from a man aged 55 to 70 with COVID-19, enrolled during active disease. CDR3 amino acids: CASSPTGRVNYGYTF. Written as DNA, the CDR3 is TGTGCCAGCAGCCCGACAGGGCGCGTCAACTATGGCTACACCTTC.